The 22 T cell receptor beta chains below were found in one sample sequenced in a study of cytomegalovirus exposure and HLA in healthy donors. Assay used: immunoSEQ multiplex PCR; TCRdb lists only in-frame clones, some missing. Among about 190,000 clones listed, about 80% were seen once. Sequenced input: PBMCs. Receptor source: a woman in her late teens or twenties in good health and CMV-seropositive.

The J gene is TRBJ2-7, the V gene TRBV4-3; maybe TRBD2 (6 bases). CDR1 and CDR2 (germline): LGHNA, YSLEER. V was pared by 0 bases and J by 2 bases, with 23 bases between. The CDR3 extends over 19 amino acids. The CDR3 is CASSQEVGVVGGRTYEQYF. CDR3 DNA: TGCGCCAGCAGCCAAGAAGTTGGGGTGGTGGGGGGTCGCACCTACGAGCAGTACTTC.

The chain couples TRBV7-9 to TRBJ1-4; TRBD1 matches 10 bases. There are 16 residues in the CDR3. With 1 base clipped from V and 8 bases from J, the junction kept 7 bases outside the gene matches. Germline CDR1 SEHNR, CDR2 FQNEAQ (reference sequence). The CDR3 reads CASSLGRDRGREKLFF. The CDR3 DNA reads as TGTGCCAGCAGCTTAGGAAGGGACAGGGGAAGAGAAAAACTGTTTTTT.

The V and J genes are TRBV27 and TRBJ2-7; 8 bases agree with TRBD2. Germline V gene data show CDR1 as MNHEY and CDR2 as SMNVEV (reference sequence). After removal of 6 bases from V and 2 bases from J, the junction contained 6 bases not matched to a gene. The CDR3 covers 14 residues. Here the CDR3 DNA reads TGTGCCAGCAGCGGGGGGGCCAGCACCTACGAGCAGTACTTC. It codes for CASSGGASTYEQYF.

The chain recombines TRBV21-1 with TRBJ2-5; the table's D gene call, TRBD2, was not cross checked with the DNA. TRBV21-1 is recorded as a pseudogene. The CDR3 length is 15 residues. The CDR3 bases are TGTGCCAGCAGCAAAGAGGTAGCGGGGCAAGAGACCCAGTACTTC. This translates into CASSKEVAGQETQYF.

The rearrangement joins TRBV6-1 to TRBJ2-5; D may be TRBD1 (5 bases). The CDR3 extends over 13 amino acids. V was cut by 7 bases and J by 5 bases, with 14 bases left in between. The germline CDR1 and CDR2 sequences are MNHNS and SASEGT. The CDR3 loop reads CASNGADRETQYF. CDR3 sequence (DNA): TGTGCCAGCAATGGGGCAGATCGGGAGACCCAGTACTTC.

The J gene is TRBJ2-7, the V gene TRBV5-4; D is possibly TRBD2 (5 bases). The V gene lost 4 bases and the J gene lost 5 bases, with 13 bases spanning the gap. CDR3 length equals 13 residues. CDR1 is SGHNT and CDR2 is YYREEE in the germline V gene (reference sequence). CDR3 in DNA: TGTGCCAGCAGCCCCTTTCCCGGGGACGAGCAGTACTTC. It is translated as CASSPFPGDEQYF.

A few counts support this clone. V usage is TRBV6-1 and J usage is TRBJ2-1; 7 nucleotides line up with TRBD2. This CDR3 has 14 amino acids. Germline V lookup: CDR1 MNHNS, CDR2 SASEGT. The trim removed 2 bases at V and 8 bases at J, leaving 6 bases unmatched. Written as DNA, the CDR3 is TGTGCCAGCAGTGAATGGGGGGGGGAGCATGAGCAGTTCTTC. Its translation is CASSEWGGEHEQFF.

The J gene is TRBJ1-2, the V gene TRBV5-1; the D is unclear. With 1 base removed from V and 7 bases from J, the gap between germline ends came to 8 bases. The CDR3 is 12 residues long. Germline CDR1 is SGHRS and CDR2 is YFSETQ. CDR3: CASSLWHLGYTF. The CDR3 DNA reads TGCGCCAGCAGCTTGTGGCACCTTGGCTACACCTTC.

The chain couples TRBV5-6 to TRBJ1-2; maybe TRBD1 (6 bases). The CDR3 contains 13 residues. The V and J ends lost 1 base and 5 bases respectively, with 9 bases between them. Germline values: CDR1 SGHDT, CDR2 YYEEEE. The CDR3 DNA is TGTGCCAGCAGCTTGCAACAGGGTTATGGCTACACCTTC. Protein sequence: CASSLQQGYGYTF.

This chain uses TRBV25-1 with TRBJ2-3; D may be TRBD1 (6 bases). Germline values: CDR1 MGHDK, CDR2 SYGVNS. Deletions cut 2 bases from V and 2 bases from J, with 14 bases between. The CDR3 has 16 residues. CDR3 DNA: TGTGCCAGCAGTGAAGGACAGTTTCACCCCACAGATACGCAGTATTTT. It yields the protein CASSEGQFHPTDTQYF.

The CDR3 protein is CASSQADRGQLYGYTF. The CDR3 DNA sequence: TGCGCCAGCAGCCAAGCGGACAGGGGGCAGTTGTATGGCTACACCTTC. The rearrangement links TRBV4-3 to TRBJ1-2; 11 bases line up with TRBD1. The CDR3 runs to 16 residues. The germline V gene has CDR1 LGHNA and CDR2 YSLEER. With 1 base clipped from V and 5 bases from J, the junction kept 6 bases outside the gene matches.

The V and J genes are TRBV9 and TRBJ1-2; no firm D call. Looked up from germline, CDR1 is SGDLS and CDR2 is YYNGEE. This CDR3 region has 14 residues. V lost 1 base to trimming and J lost 4 bases, with 11 bases between them. CDR3 protein: CASSVNQRSYGYTF. The CDR3 DNA reads as TGTGCCAGCAGCGTAAATCAGAGGTCCTATGGCTACACCTTC.

This clone was detected only a few times. This chain joins TRBV14 and TRBJ1-6; possibly TRBD1 for D (6 bases). Trimming stripped 4 bases from V and 12 bases from J, with 13 bases between. This CDR3 is 13 amino acids long. CDR1 is SGHDN and CDR2 is FVKESK in the germline V gene. The CDR3 here is CASSPQQGVPLHF. The CDR3 bases are TGTGCCAGCAGCCCCCAACAGGGAGTACCCCTCCACTTT. The whole variable domain, filled in from reference TRBV14 and TRBJ1-6, reads EAGVTQFPSHSVIEKGQTVTLRCDPISGHDNLYWYRRVMGKEIKFLLHFVKESKQDESGMPNNRFLAERTGGTYSTLKVQPAELEDSGVYFCASSPQQGVPLHFGNGTRLTVT.

The chain joins TRBV19 to TRBJ2-6; TRBD1 aligns across 8 bases. CDR1 is LNHDA, CDR2 SQIVND, per germline (reference sequence). CDR3 length equals 18 residues. The V gene end was trimmed by 7 bases and the J gene end by 2 bases; junction bases not matched to a gene: 13. CDR3 in amino acids: CASNGGTGLLTGANVLTF. In DNA, the CDR3 is TGTGCCAGTAATGGGGGGACAGGACTTCTTACTGGGGCCAACGTCCTGACTTTC.

The chain links TRBV11-2 to TRBJ1-2; D may be TRBD1 (6 bases). The germline V gene encodes CDR1 SGHAT and CDR2 FQNNGV. The CDR3 extends over 16 amino acids. Deletions cut 5 bases from V and 4 bases from J, with 20 bases between. DNA for the CDR3: TGTGCCAGCAGCCCCGCTACGGGGGGCAGAGGCTATGGCTACACCTTC. As protein: CASSPATGGRGYGYTF.

This rearrangement joins TRBV7-9 to TRBJ1-2; D is ambiguous. V lost 7 bases and J lost 6, with 6 bases in between. CDR3 length: 10 residues. Germline CDR1 and CDR2: SEHNR and FQNEAQ (reference sequence). DNA for the CDR3: TGTGCCAGCACCCCCGATGGCTACACCTTC. Encoded protein: CASTPDGYTF.

The chain carries TRBV27 and TRBJ1-6, with TRBD1 matching 7 bases. CDR1 is MNHEY and CDR2 is SMNVEV in the germline V gene (reference sequence). The CDR3 has 14 residues. The trim removed 5 bases at V and 9 bases at J, leaving 7 bases unmatched. CDR3 in amino acids: CASSPGTEISPLHF. CDR3 in DNA: TGTGCCAGCAGTCCCGGGACAGAGATTTCACCCCTCCACTTT.

The chain combines TRBV19 with TRBJ2-1, with 11 bases identical to TRBD2. Germline trimming cut 2 bases from V and 7 bases from J; bases unmatched to any gene: 10. The V gene's germline CDR1 is LNHDA and CDR2 SQIVND (reference sequence). This CDR3 region has 17 residues. The DNA of the CDR3 is TGTGCCAGTAGTATAAACCTACTAGCGGGGGCGAGGAATGAGCAGTTCTTC. Protein: CASSINLLAGARNEQFF.

The chain employs TRBV30 and TRBJ1-5, with 8 bases that match TRBD1. Germline lookup yields CDR1 GTSNPN and CDR2 SVGIG (reference sequence). The CDR3 runs 16 residues. The junction had 13 bases not matched to a gene; V was cut back by 2 bases and J by 7 bases. The CDR3 here is CAWSYPRQGFGQPQHF. The CDR3 DNA reads as TGTGCCTGGAGTTATCCTCGACAGGGGTTCGGGCAGCCCCAGCATTTT.

This clone was recorded a few times. The V and J genes are TRBV5-4 and TRBJ1-6, with a tentative D call TRBD1 (6 bases). The V end was cut by 0 bases, the J end by 6 bases, with 13 bases between. CDR3 length: 16 residues. CDR1 is SGHNT, CDR2 YYREEE, per germline (reference sequence). CDR3 coding DNA: TGTGCCAGCAGCTTGGGACCAGGGGAACCTAATTCACCCCTCCACTTT. It yields the protein CASSLGPGEPNSPLHF.

The table lists this clone with a count of one. The chain combines TRBV27 with TRBJ2-2, with 7 positions matching TRBD1. Germline trimming cut 5 bases from V and 0 bases from J; bases unmatched to any gene: 3. Germline CDR1 and CDR2: MNHEY and SMNVEV (reference sequence). The CDR3 is 15 residues long. CDR3 bases: TGTGCCAGCAGTGGGACAGTCGCGAACACCGGGGAGCTGTTTTTT. Amino acids: CASSGTVANTGELFF.

The rearrangement uses TRBV2 and TRBJ2-4, with a possible D match to TRBD1 (7 bases). With 6 bases removed from V and 9 bases from J, the gap between germline ends came to 15 bases. Germline V gene lookup returns CDR1 SNHLY and CDR2 FYNNEI. The CDR3 contains 13 residues. This chain's CDR3 is CASREGAHIIQYF. The CDR3 DNA reads TGTGCCAGCAGGGAGGGGGCACATATCATTCAGTACTTC. The full variable domain, completed using reference TRBV2 and TRBJ2-4, is EPEVTQTPSHQVTQMGQEVILRCVPISNHLYFYWYRQILGQKVEFLVSFYNNEISEKSEIFDDQFSVERPDGSNFTLKIRSTKLEDSAMYFCASREGAHIIQYFGAGTRLSVL.